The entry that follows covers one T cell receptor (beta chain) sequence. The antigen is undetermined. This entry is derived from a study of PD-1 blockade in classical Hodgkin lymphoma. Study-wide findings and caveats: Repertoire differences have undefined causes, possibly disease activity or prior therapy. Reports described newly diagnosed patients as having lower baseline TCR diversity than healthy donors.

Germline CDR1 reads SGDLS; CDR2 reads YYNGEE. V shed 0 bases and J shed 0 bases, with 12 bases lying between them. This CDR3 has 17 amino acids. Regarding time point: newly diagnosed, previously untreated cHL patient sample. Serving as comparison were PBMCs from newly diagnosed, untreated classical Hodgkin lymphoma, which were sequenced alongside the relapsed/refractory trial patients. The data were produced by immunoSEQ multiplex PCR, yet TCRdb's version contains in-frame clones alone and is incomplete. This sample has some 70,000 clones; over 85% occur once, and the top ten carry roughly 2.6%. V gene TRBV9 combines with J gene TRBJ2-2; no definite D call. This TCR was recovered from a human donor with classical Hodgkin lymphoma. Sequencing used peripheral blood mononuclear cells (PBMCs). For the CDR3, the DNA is TGTGCCAGCAGCGTAGACATACGCGGCCCGAACACCGGGGAGCTGTTTTTT. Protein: CASSVDIRGPNTGELFF.